This TCR beta chain appears in the sequencing data of a study of T cell responses to AZD1222 COVID-19 vaccine. General observations from the study: Scientists sampled the repertoires only once the peak T cell response had passed. The study found vaccine-associated CD4 TCRs spanning spike, dominant at 160-218 and 743-854. Two AZD1222 administrations were followed by greater Spike-specific TCR breadth and depth. Only a handful of AZD1222 recipients were seropositive at baseline.

Repertoires were generated with immunoSEQ multiplex PCR, while TCRdb's copy carries only in-frame clones and drops some. The profile shows 130,000 or so clones, over 80% of them singletons. CDR3 length equals 14 residues. The germline V and J ends were trimmed by 4 bases and 0 bases, with 7 bases remaining between them. Germline loops: CDR1 MNHEY, CDR2 SVGAGI. Details on this clone: Its antigen is currently unknown.

The rearrangement links TRBV6-5 to TRBJ1-5; D gene ambiguous. This clonotype was obtained from an adult in good health. Here the sequenced sample was peripheral blood, taken on day 0 of AZD1222 vaccination. CDR3 DNA: TGTGCCAGCAGTTTCCAACGTAGCAATCAGCCCCAGCATTTT. Translation gives CASSFQRSNQPQHF.